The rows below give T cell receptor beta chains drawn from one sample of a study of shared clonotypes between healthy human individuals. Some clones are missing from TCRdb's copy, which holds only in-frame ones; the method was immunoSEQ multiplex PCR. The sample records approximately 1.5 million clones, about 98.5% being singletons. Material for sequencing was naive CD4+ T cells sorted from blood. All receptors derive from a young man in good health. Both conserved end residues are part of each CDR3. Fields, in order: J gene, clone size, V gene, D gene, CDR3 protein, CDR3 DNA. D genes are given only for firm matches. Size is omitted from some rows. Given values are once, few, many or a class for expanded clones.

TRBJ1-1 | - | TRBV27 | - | CASRREGDNTEAFF | TGTGCCAGCAGGCGGGAGGGGGATAACACTGAAGCTTTCTTT
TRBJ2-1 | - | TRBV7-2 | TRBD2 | CASSGGTSGRGLNEQFF | TGTGCCAGCAGCGGTGGGACTAGCGGGAGGGGGCTGAATGAGCAGTTCTTC
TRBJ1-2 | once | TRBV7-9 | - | CASRLTGKHGYTF | TGTGCCAGCAGGCTTACAGGGAAGCATGGCTACACCTTC
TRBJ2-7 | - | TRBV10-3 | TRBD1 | CAIRTGGYEQYF | TGTGCCATCCGGACAGGGGGCTACGAGCAGTACTTC
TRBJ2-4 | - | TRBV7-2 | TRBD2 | CASSSGLAGRGNIQYF | TGTGCCAGCAGCTCCGGACTAGCGGGGAGGGGCAACATTCAGTACTTC
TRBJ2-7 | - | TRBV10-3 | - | CAISDGVGAEQYF | TGTGCCATCAGTGATGGGGTAGGGGCCGAGCAGTACTTC
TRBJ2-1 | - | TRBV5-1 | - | CASSFTGTTNNEQFF | TGCGCCAGCAGCTTTACGGGGACCACTAACAATGAGCAGTTCTTC
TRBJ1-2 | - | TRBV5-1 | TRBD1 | CASTWDRAGYTF | TGCGCCAGCACCTGGGACAGGGCCGGCTACACCTTC
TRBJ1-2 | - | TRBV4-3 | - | CASSQDSLNGYTF | TGCGCCAGCAGCCAAGATTCCCTAAATGGCTACACCTTC
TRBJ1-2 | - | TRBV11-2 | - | CASSLGAGDYGYTF | TGTGCCAGCAGCTTAGGGGCAGGGGACTATGGCTACACCTTC
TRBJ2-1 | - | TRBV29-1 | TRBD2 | CSVDPTSGFPTNEQFF | TGCAGCGTTGACCCGACTAGCGGATTTCCTACTAATGAGCAGTTCTTC
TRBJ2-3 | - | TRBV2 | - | CARKVQGIKSDTQYF | TGTGCCAGAAAAGTACAGGGTATTAAGTCAGATACGCAGTATTTT
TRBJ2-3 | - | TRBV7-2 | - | CASSLLGGGDTQYF | TGTGCCAGCAGCTTACTAGGAGGCGGAGATACGCAGTATTTT
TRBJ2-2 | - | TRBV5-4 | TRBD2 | CASSREITSANTGELFF | TGTGCCAGCAGCAGAGAAATTACTAGCGCCAACACCGGGGAGCTGTTTTTT
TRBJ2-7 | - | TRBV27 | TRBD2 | CASSLFASGTTGEQYF | TGTGCCAGCAGTTTATTCGCTAGCGGCACCACGGGGGAGCAGTACTTC
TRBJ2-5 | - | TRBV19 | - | CASSAGSETQYF | TGTGCCAGTAGTGCGGGGAGCGAGACCCAGTACTTC
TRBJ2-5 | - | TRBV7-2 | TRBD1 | CASSLVGPGQVYQETQYF | TGTGCCAGCAGCTTAGTAGGTCCTGGACAGGTGTACCAAGAGACCCAGTACTTC
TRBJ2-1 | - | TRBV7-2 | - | CASSSNRVAVGEQFF | TGTGCCAGCAGCTCCAACAGGGTTGCCGTTGGGGAGCAGTTCTTC
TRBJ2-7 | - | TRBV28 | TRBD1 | CASNLRGSTYEQYF | TGTGCCAGCAACCTCAGGGGGTCCACCTACGAGCAGTACTTC
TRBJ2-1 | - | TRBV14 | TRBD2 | CASSRIAGGPNNEQFF | TGTGCCAGCAGCCGCATAGCGGGAGGGCCAAACAATGAGCAGTTCTTC
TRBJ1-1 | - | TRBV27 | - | CASYSLGTEAFF | TGTGCCAGTTACAGCTTAGGAACTGAAGCTTTCTTT
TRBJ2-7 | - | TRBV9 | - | CASSVDPPWRTWEQYF | TGTGCCAGCAGCGTAGATCCCCCGTGGAGGACTTGGGAGCAGTACTTC
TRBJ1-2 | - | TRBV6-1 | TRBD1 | CAIRPGTGIHGYTF | TGTGCCATTCGACCTGGGACAGGGATTCATGGCTACACCTTC
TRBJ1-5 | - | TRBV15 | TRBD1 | CATSRETGWRLGQPQHF | TGTGCCACCAGCAGAGAGACAGGGTGGCGCCTCGGTCAGCCCCAGCATTTT
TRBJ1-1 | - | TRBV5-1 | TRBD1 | CASSLQGDTEAFF | TGCGCCAGCAGCTTGCAGGGGGACACTGAAGCTTTCTTT
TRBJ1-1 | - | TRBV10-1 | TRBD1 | CASSDGQGGARATEAFF | TGCGCCAGCAGTGACGGGCAGGGGGGGGCCAGAGCCACTGAAGCTTTCTTT
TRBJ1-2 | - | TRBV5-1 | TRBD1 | CASSLAPGQETGYTF | TGCGCCAGCAGCTTGGCCCCGGGACAGGAGACTGGCTACACCTTC
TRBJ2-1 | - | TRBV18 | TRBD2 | CASSPSSGLAGGNEQFF | TGTGCCAGCTCACCATCCTCGGGACTAGCGGGTGGGAATGAGCAGTTCTTC
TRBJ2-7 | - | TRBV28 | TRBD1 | CASTLPGQIYEQYF | TGTGCCAGCACCCTCCCGGGACAGATCTACGAGCAGTACTTC
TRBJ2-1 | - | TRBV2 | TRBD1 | CASSRDGTGSYNEQFF | TGTGCCAGCAGCAGAGACGGGACAGGCTCCTACAATGAGCAGTTCTTC
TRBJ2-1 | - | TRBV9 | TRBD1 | CASSVAPAGGQGEFF | TGTGCCAGCAGCGTAGCTCCAGCTGGTGGACAGGGAGAGTTCTTC
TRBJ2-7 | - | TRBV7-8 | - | CASSRLAGQGNYEQYF | TGTGCCAGCAGCCGTTTAGCAGGGCAGGGGAACTACGAGCAGTACTTC
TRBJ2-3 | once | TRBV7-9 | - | CASSATVYRGYF | TGTGCCAGCAGCGCGACAGTTTATAGAGGATATTTT